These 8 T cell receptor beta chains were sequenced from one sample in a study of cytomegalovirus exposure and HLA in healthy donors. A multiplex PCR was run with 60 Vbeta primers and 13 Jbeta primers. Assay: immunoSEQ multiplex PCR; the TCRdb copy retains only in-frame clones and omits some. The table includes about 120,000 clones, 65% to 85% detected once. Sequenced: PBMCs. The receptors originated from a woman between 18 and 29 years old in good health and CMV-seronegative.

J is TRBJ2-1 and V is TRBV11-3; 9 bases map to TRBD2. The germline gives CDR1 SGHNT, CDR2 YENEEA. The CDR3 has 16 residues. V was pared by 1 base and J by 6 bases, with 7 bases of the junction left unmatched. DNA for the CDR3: TGTGCCAGCAGCTTAGGGGACGGGACTAGCTCCAATGAGCAGTTCTTC. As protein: CASSLGDGTSSNEQFF.

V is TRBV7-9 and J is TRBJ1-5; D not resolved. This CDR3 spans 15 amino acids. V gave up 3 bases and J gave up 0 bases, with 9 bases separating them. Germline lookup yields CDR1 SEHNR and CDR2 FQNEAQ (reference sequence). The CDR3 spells CASSFGGISNQPQHF. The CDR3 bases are TGTGCCAGCAGCTTTGGAGGAATTAGCAATCAGCCCCAGCATTTT. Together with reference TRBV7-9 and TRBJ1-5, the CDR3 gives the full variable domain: DTGVSQNPRHKITKRGQNVTFRCDPISEHNRLYWYRQTLGQGPEFLTYFQNEAQLEKSRLLSDRFSAERPKGSFSTLEIQRTEQGDSAMYLCASSFGGISNQPQHFGDGTRLSIL.

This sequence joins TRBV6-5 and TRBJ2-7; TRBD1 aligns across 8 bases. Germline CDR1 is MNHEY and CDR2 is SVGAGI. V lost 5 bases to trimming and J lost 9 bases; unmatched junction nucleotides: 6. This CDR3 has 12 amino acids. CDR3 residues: CASSRQGRGQYF. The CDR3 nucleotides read TGTGCCAGCAGTAGACAGGGGCGAGGGCAGTACTTC.

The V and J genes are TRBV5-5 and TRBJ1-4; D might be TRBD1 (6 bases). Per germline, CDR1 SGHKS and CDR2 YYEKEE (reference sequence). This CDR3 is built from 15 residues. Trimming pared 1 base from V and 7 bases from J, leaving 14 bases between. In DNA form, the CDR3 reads TGTGCCAGCAGCTTGCAACACAGGGTAGCTGAAAAACTGTTTTTT. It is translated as CASSLQHRVAEKLFF.

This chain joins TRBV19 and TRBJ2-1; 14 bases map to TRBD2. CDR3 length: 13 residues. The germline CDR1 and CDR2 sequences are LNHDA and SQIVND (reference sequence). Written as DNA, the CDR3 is TGTGCAACGGGACTAGCGGGAGCCAATGAGCAGTTCTTC. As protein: CATGLAGANEQFF.

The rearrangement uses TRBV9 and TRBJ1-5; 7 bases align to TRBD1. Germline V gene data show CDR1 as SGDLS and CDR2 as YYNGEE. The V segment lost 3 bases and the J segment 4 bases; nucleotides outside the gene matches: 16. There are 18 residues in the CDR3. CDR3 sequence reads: CASSAQEANNRGNQPQHF. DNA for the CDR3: TGTGCCAGCAGCGCCCAAGAAGCCAACAACAGGGGTAATCAGCCCCAGCATTTT.

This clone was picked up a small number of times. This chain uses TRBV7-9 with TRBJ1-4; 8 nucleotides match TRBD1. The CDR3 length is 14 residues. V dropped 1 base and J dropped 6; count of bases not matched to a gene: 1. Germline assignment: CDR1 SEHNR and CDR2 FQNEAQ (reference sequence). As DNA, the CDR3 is TGTGCCAGCAGCTTAGAACAGGGGGATGAAAAACTGTTTTTT. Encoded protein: CASSLEQGDEKLFF.

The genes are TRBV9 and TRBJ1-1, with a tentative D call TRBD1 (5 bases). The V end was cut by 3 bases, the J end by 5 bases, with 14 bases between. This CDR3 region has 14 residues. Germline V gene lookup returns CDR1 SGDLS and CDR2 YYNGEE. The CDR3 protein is CASSGSGVGTEAFF. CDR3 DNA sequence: TGTGCCAGCAGCGGCTCGGGGGTCGGAACTGAAGCTTTCTTT.